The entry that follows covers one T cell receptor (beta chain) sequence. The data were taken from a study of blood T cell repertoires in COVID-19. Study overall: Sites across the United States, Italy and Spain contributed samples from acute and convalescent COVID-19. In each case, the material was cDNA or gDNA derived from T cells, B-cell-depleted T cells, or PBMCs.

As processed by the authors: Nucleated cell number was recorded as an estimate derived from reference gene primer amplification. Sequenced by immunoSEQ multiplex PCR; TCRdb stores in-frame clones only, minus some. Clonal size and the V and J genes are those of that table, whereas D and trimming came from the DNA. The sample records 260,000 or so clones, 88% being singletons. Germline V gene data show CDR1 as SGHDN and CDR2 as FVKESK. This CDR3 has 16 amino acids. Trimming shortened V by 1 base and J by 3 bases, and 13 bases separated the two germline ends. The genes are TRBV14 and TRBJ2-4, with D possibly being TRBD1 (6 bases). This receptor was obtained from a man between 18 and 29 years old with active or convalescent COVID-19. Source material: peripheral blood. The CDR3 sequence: CASSQAYGTLKNIQYF. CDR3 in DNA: TGTGCCAGCAGCCAAGCGTATGGGACACTCAAAAACATTCAGTACTTC. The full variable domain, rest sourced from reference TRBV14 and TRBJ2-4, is EAGVTQFPSHSVIEKGQTVTLRCDPISGHDNLYWYRRVMGKEIKFLLHFVKESKQDESGMPNNRFLAERTGGTYSTLKVQPAELEDSGVYFCASSQAYGTLKNIQYFGAGTRLSVL.